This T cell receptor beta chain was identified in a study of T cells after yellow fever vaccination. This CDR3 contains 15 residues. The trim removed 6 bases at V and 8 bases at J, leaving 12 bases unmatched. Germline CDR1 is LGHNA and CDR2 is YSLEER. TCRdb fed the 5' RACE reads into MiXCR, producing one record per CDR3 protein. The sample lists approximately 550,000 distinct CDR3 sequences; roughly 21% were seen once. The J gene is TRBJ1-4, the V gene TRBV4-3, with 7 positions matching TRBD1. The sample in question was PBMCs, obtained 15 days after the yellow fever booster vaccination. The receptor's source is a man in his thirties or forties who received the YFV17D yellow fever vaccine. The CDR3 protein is CASRNLKGGEEKLFF. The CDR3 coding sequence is TGCGCCAGCAGGAATCTCAAAGGGGGCGAAGAAAAACTGTTTTTT.